This record looks at one TCR beta chain sequence and its context. As yet, its antigen is unknown. The time point here: persistent/refractory GD, antithyroid drugs over 5 years with positive TRAb. RNA isolated from PBMCs was used to make the TCR library. Diagnosis followed American Thyroid Association guidelines for Graves' disease. This sample stems from a study of regulatory T cells in long-lasting Graves disease. Study observations and caveats: TRBV28 was favored in persistent disease, as were TRBJ1-2 and TRBJ2-5. Persistent cases of Graves' showed reduced TCR diversity relative to newly diagnosed patients.

In germline, CDR1 is MDHEN, CDR2 SYDVKM. The CDR3 spans 14 residues. Deletions cut 4 bases from V and 4 bases from J, with 13 bases between. Both iRepertoire HTBI primers and Arm-PCR of CDR3 regions were used to build the TCR beta libraries. TCRdb analysed the multiplex PCR reads with MiXCR anew, one entry per CDR3 protein. The sample gives 700,000 or so distinct CDR3 sequences, about 32% of which show up once; 40% to 55% is in the top ten. This chain uses TRBV28 with TRBJ1-1; D unclear. This sequence was found in a female donor with Graves disease. The input for sequencing was peripheral blood mononuclear cells (PBMCs), taken when the disease was refractory, from a patient treated with antithyroid drugs. The CDR3 reads CASSSPARGTEAFF. The DNA for the CDR3 is TGTGCCAGCAGTTCCCCCGCCCGGGGCACTGAAGCTTTCTTT.